The source of this TCR beta chain is a study of neoadjuvant nivolumab and ipilimumab in lung cancer (dated by TCRdb to 2020 to 2021). Describing the broader study: Nivolumab was administered intravenously at 3 mg/kg on days 1, 15 and 29, and in the combination arm ipilimumab 1 mg/kg was added on day 1 only. The primary endpoint of the trial was the rate of major pathologic response (MPR) in the intention-to-treat population of each study arm. In the trial, almost 45 patients with operable NSCLC were treated, of whom around 23 were randomized to nivolumab monotherapy and about 20 to nivolumab plus ipilimumab. TCR repertoires were compared between pretherapy (baseline) peripheral blood and tumors resected at surgery after neoadjuvant immune checkpoint blockade. Seven patients had matched pretherapy and resected tumor pairs analyzed, with four treated with nivolumab and three with nivolumab plus ipilimumab.

The library was produced with the immunoSEQ multiplex PCR assay. Per the source publication's procedure: Repertoires were summarized by richness and clonality, and significantly expanded and contracted clones were identified between pre- and post-therapy samples. Imported from immuneACCESS, the table was reduced by TCRdb to in-frame sequences with V and J called. These copies leave out some clones; in studies compared against another copy, an unresolved V gene accounts for under half, and the cause of the remainder is not known. The V and J calls and the clone size are those of that table, but D and trimming were determined from the DNA. The sample table records 20,000 or so clones; more than 75% of these occur just once. The leading ten clones occupy 6.5% to 9% of the sample. Points the paper makes about the study in general: From pretherapy to surgery, tumor T-cell richness and clonality increased in three of three dual-therapy tumors but in only two of four nivolumab-treated tumors. TCR richness and clonality were greater in resected tumors than in tumor-adjacent uninvolved lung, and increases were seen in more dual-therapy-treated tumors. A small number of samples underwent TCR sequencing. No significant correlation was found between TCR clonality and pathologic tumor regression, and only one major-pathologic-response sample was available for the clonality analysis. TCR richness in pretherapy blood showed a positive correlation with richness in tumors resected after neoadjuvant therapy (Spearman R ≈ 0.8).

In light of the paper, this sample's time point label describes: at surgical resection after neoadjuvant nivolumab +/- ipilimumab. The samples were obtained from NEOSTAR, a phase 2 randomized trial that tested neoadjuvant nivolumab or nivolumab plus ipilimumab, followed by surgery, in operable NSCLC. Concerning this clone: The antigen it recognizes is unknown. No base qualities exist here, and no much larger clone lies one base off it.

This specimen was tumor tissue, taken after neoadjuvant nivolumab, alone or with ipilimumab, at or shortly before surgery. This clonotype was sampled from an adult with non-small cell lung cancer.

The CDR3 region: CASSTNPGSDTQYF. At the DNA level, the sequence is TGCGCCAGCAGCACCAACCCAGGGTCAGATACGCAGTATTTT. The chain is made from TRBV5-1 and TRBJ2-3, with TRBD1 as a weak D call on 5 bases. Measured from the cysteine to the phenylalanine, the CDR3 is 14 residues long. CDR3 DNA is the only sequence kept; it has 42 bases, read in frame from the first base. CDR1 and CDR2 (SGHRS, YFSETQ) derive from the germline V gene. Trimming takes 4 bases from V and 4 bases from J, and the germline ends sit 13 bases apart.